A selection of T cell receptor beta chains follows, all from one sample in a study of CD8+ T cells in alopecia areata. Generated by immunoSEQ multiplex PCR, the TCRdb table keeps only in-frame clones and is missing some. Seen here are about 210,000 clones, over 60% observed once, and the top ten hold more than 3.5%. The sequencing here drew on CD4+ T cells sorted from blood, taken at week 4, from a patient treated with tofacitinib. Receptors were obtained from a human donor with alopecia areata. Both conserved end residues are part of each CDR3. The order of the fields is J gene, clone size, V gene, D gene, CDR3 protein, CDR3 DNA. The D gene is left open where the match is weak. Only some rows state a clone size, as once, few, many or a class for expanded clones.

TRBJ1-1	.	TRBV7-2	.	CASSSQGDTEAFF	TGTGCCAGCAGCTCGCAGGGCGACACTGAAGCTTTCTTT
TRBJ1-1	.	TRBV11-2	TRBD1	CASSLMGQARTEAFF	TGTGCCAGCAGCTTAATGGGACAGGCCCGAACTGAAGCTTTCTTT
TRBJ2-7	.	TRBV10-3	.	CAISIATEQYF	TGTGCCATCAGTATAGCAACAGAGCAGTACTTC
TRBJ2-3	.	TRBV5-1	.	CASSLDSSKSTDTQYF	TGCGCCAGCAGCTTGGACTCTTCCAAAAGCACAGATACGCAGTATTTT
TRBJ1-5	.	TRBV9	.	CASSGGPGLNQPQHF	TGTGCCAGCAGCGGGGGACCGGGTCTTAATCAGCCCCAGCATTTT
TRBJ1-2	.	TRBV30	.	CAWHRVGVNYGYTF	TGTGCCTGGCACAGGGTGGGAGTTAACTATGGCTACACCTTC
TRBJ2-5	.	TRBV7-2	.	CASSLAMGSRETQYF	TGTGCCAGCAGCTTAGCGATGGGGTCCAGGGAGACCCAGTACTTC
TRBJ2-1	.	TRBV6-6	TRBD2	CASSPQSGGANEQFF	TGTGCCAGCAGCCCCCAGAGCGGGGGGGCAAATGAGCAGTTCTTC
TRBJ2-5	few	TRBV27	.	CASHETSGLRETQYF	TGTGCCAGCCATGAGACATCAGGGTTGAGGGAGACCCAGTACTTC
TRBJ2-5	.	TRBV13	TRBD2	CASSPRTSEETQYF	TGTGCCAGCAGCCCTCGGACTAGTGAGGAGACCCAGTACTTC
TRBJ1-5	.	TRBV7-2	TRBD1	CASSLDRANQPQHF	TGTGCCAGCAGCTTGGACAGGGCGAATCAGCCCCAGCATTTT
TRBJ2-7	few	TRBV30	TRBD1	CAWAPGQGSDEQYF	TGTGCCTGGGCGCCGGGACAGGGGAGTGACGAGCAGTACTTC
TRBJ2-5	.	TRBV11-2	.	CASSLGVYQETQYF	TGTGCCAGCAGCTTAGGGGTGTACCAAGAGACCCAGTACTTC
TRBJ1-1	.	TRBV5-4	TRBD1	CASSYTLGQGENTEAFF	TGTGCCAGCAGTTATACTTTGGGACAGGGGGAGAACACTGAAGCTTTCTTT
TRBJ2-5	few	TRBV10-2	TRBD2	CASMAGGGGSSETQYF	TGCGCCAGCATGGCAGGCGGCGGGGGGTCATCGGAGACCCAGTACTTC
TRBJ2-3	.	TRBV4-1	TRBD1	CASSQLGTGGTDTQYF	TGCGCCAGCAGCCAGCTCGGGACAGGGGGGACAGATACGCAGTATTTT
TRBJ1-4	.	TRBV29-1	TRBD1	CSVGGTGHEKLFF	TGCAGCGTTGGTGGGACAGGGCATGAAAAACTGTTTTTT
TRBJ1-2	once	TRBV7-2	.	CASSSWRGGDGYTF	TGTGCCAGCAGCTCCTGGCGGGGCGGAGATGGCTACACCTTC
TRBJ2-5	.	TRBV5-1	.	CASRRGTSYQETQYF	TGCGCCAGCAGACGCGGGACATCTTACCAAGAGACCCAGTACTTC
TRBJ2-5	.	TRBV7-9	.	CASSQETQYF	TGTGCCAGCAGTCAAGAGACCCAGTACTTC
TRBJ2-6	.	TRBV11-2	.	CASSRSSGANVLTF	TGTGCCAGCAGCCGAAGCTCTGGGGCCAACGTCCTGACTTTC
TRBJ2-5	.	TRBV15	TRBD2	CATSTGLAGFRETQYF	TGTGCCACCAGCACCGGACTAGCGGGGTTTAGGGAGACCCAGTACTTC
TRBJ2-5	few	TRBV29-1	.	CSGGPRETQYF	TGCAGCGGGGGACCTCGGGAGACCCAGTACTTC
TRBJ2-7	few	TRBV27	TRBD1	CASSLSLGRGKYEQYF	TGTGCCAGCAGTTTATCGTTGGGCAGGGGGAAATACGAGCAGTACTTC
TRBJ1-5	.	TRBV30	.	CAWGQSHQPQHF	TGTGCCTGGGGACAGAGTCATCAGCCCCAGCATTTT
TRBJ2-5	once	TRBV30	.	CAWSFTFQETQYF	TGTGCCTGGAGTTTTACGTTCCAAGAGACCCAGTACTTC
TRBJ2-5	few	TRBV4-2	.	CASSQQETQYF	TGTGCCAGCAGCCAGCAAGAGACCCAGTACTTC
TRBJ2-5	.	TRBV18	.	CASSPRMTEETQYF	TGTGCCAGCTCACCACGGATGACAGAAGAGACCCAGTACTTC
TRBJ1-6	.	TRBV5-1	TRBD1	CASRLGQGEINSPLHF	TGCGCCAGCAGGCTGGGACAGGGGGAGATTAATTCACCCCTCCACTTT
TRBJ2-2	few	TRBV7-3	.	CASSPQNTGELFF	TGTGCCAGCAGCCCCCAGAACACCGGGGAGCTGTTTTTT
TRBJ2-5	.	TRBV7-2	.	CASSPGEGGKYF	TGTGCCAGCAGTCCCGGGGAGGGGGGAAAGTACTTC
TRBJ2-1	.	TRBV2	TRBD1	CASRGDRGLNEQFF	TGTGCCAGCAGGGGGGACAGGGGTTTAAATGAGCAGTTCTTC
TRBJ2-1	.	TRBV11-2	.	CASSLQGVNEQFF	TGTGCCAGCAGCCTCCAGGGCGTAAATGAGCAGTTCTTC
TRBJ1-3	.	TRBV5-6	.	CASSSYAGNTIYF	TGTGCCAGCAGCTCCTACGCCGGGAACACCATATATTTT
TRBJ1-1	.	TRBV5-1	TRBD1	CASSLIQGAMNTEAFF	TGCGCCAGCAGCTTAATACAGGGGGCAATGAACACTGAAGCTTTCTTT